A single sample is the source of the 26 T cell receptor beta chains below, sequenced in a study of blood T cell repertoires in COVID-19. Here immunoSEQ multiplex PCR was the method, and the copy in TCRdb shows in-frame clones only, minus some. The top ten clones hold approximately 12% of a sample with under 250,000 clones, around 80% of them seen once. The sequencing sample was made of peripheral blood. These receptors were collected from a woman aged 40 to 50 with acute or convalescent COVID-19.

V is TRBV6-4 and J is TRBJ1-2; D is unclear. There are 14 residues in the CDR3. V was shortened by 4 bases and J by 2 bases, with 11 bases between the two germline ends. Germline CDR1 is MRHNA and CDR2 is SNTAGT. The DNA of the CDR3 is TGTGCCAGCAGTGGGGGAGGGTTGAACTATGGCTACACCTTC. Translated, it gives CASSGGGLNYGYTF.

This sequence joins TRBV4-1 and TRBJ2-6, with D tentatively TRBD1 (6 bases). Trimming removed 4 bases at V and 0 bases at J, with 16 bases between. Germline V gene lookup returns CDR1 MGHRA and CDR2 YSYEKL. This CDR3 comprises 18 residues. The CDR3 region has the DNA TGCGCCAGCAGCCGACAGGCCTCTTCGAGCTCTGGGGCCAACGTCCTGACTTTC. It specifies CASSRQASSSSGANVLTF.

The chain links TRBV10-3 to TRBJ2-3; D is unclear. Germline V gene sequence: CDR1 ENHRY, CDR2 SYGVKD. The length of the CDR3 is 11 residues. CDR3 bases: TGTGCTGCAACTAGCACAGATACGCAGTATTTT. It is translated as CAATSTDTQYF.

V usage is TRBV6-2 or TRBV6-3 and J usage is TRBJ1-1; D is perhaps TRBD1 (6 bases). Germline assignment: CDR1 MNHEY and CDR2 SVGEGT. Trimming took 5 bases from V and 4 from J, leaving 11 bases between them. This CDR3 is 13 amino acids long. The CDR3 DNA sequence: TGTGCCAGCAGTATACAGGGACCCACTGAAGCTTTCTTT. Translated, it gives CASSIQGPTEAFF.

The V gene is TRBV4-3, the J gene TRBJ1-1; no firm D call. Looked up from germline, CDR1 is LGHNA and CDR2 is YSLEER. V gave up 1 base and J gave up 1 base, with 7 bases separating them. This CDR3 contains 14 residues. CDR3 nucleotide sequence: TGCGCCAGCAGCCAAGTTTCGGGGAACACTGAAGCTTTCTTT. Protein: CASSQVSGNTEAFF.

This chain connects TRBV6-2 or TRBV6-3 to TRBJ1-1; D might be TRBD1 (6 bases). V was trimmed by 5 bases and J by 6 bases, leaving 10 bases between them. Germline V gives CDR1 MNHEY, CDR2 SVGEGT. The CDR3 loop spans 12 amino acids. CDR3 amino acids: CASSPDSAEAFF. CDR3 coding DNA: TGTGCCAGCAGTCCGGACAGCGCTGAAGCTTTCTTT.

This clone was found once. V gene TRBV13 combines with J gene TRBJ2-5; 10 bases are a match to TRBD1. This CDR3 region has 17 residues. V shed 2 bases, J shed 4 bases, and the junction held 10 bases outside the gene matches. In germline, CDR1 is PRHDT, CDR2 FYEKMQ (reference sequence). This CDR3 is CASSLNPRTGGGETQYF. CDR3 sequence (DNA): TGTGCCAGCAGCTTAAACCCCCGGACAGGGGGAGGAGAGACCCAGTACTTC. Full variable domain (remainder filled in from reference TRBV13 and TRBJ2-5): AAGVIQSPRHLIKEKRETATLKCYPIPRHDTVYWYQQGPGQDPQFLISFYEKMQSDKGSIPDRFSAQQFSDYHSELNMSSLELGDSALYFCASSLNPRTGGGETQYFGPGTRLLVL.

The J gene is TRBJ2-7, the V gene TRBV7-9; TRBD2 might be the D (7 bases). Germline V gene lookup returns CDR1 SEHNR and CDR2 FQNEAQ (reference sequence). Trimming pared 2 bases from V and 3 bases from J, leaving 14 bases between. The CDR3 loop spans 15 amino acids. CDR3 amino acids: CASSLFGGQGYEQYF. The CDR3 nucleotides read TGTGCCAGCAGCTTATTCGGGGGGCAGGGCTACGAGCAGTACTTC.

The table lists this clone with a few counts. The V call is TRBV6-5, the J call TRBJ1-1; weak D call: TRBD1 (6 bases). The CDR3 runs to 13 residues. In germline, CDR1 is MNHEY, CDR2 SVGAGI. Between the trimmed V and J ends, which lost 6 bases and 4 bases, there was a span of 12 bases. Written as DNA, the CDR3 is TGTGCCAGCAGAACGGACAGCTCCACTGAAGCTTTCTTT. Amino acid sequence: CASRTDSSTEAFF.

The CDR3 coding sequence is TGTGCCAGCAGCCTAGCAGGGGGCCGATCAGAGACCCAGTACTTC. Protein: CASSLAGGRSETQYF. The V gene is TRBV11-3, the J gene TRBJ2-5, with 8 bases that match TRBD1. J lost 4 bases, V lost 5 bases, and 9 bases had no gene match. Germline V gene lookup returns CDR1 SGHNT and CDR2 YENEEA. The CDR3 covers 15 residues.

The chain has TRBV5-1 and TRBJ2-1; D uncertain. Trimming shortened V by 3 bases and J by 0 bases, and 7 bases separated the two germline ends. This CDR3 has 14 residues. Germline CDR1 is SGHRS and CDR2 is YFSETQ. The CDR3 bases are TGCGCCAGCAGCTCTGCGGCCTCCTACAATGAGCAGTTCTTC. This sequence encodes CASSSAASYNEQFF.

The chain carries TRBV10-3 and TRBJ1-1; D is perhaps TRBD1 (5 bases). Trimming left V 6 bases short and J 1 base short, with 12 bases between. CDR1 and CDR2 (germline): ENHRY, SYGVKD. The CDR3 covers 14 residues. CDR3: CAISATEQNTEAFF. The CDR3 DNA reads as TGTGCCATCAGCGCGACAGAGCAGAACACTGAAGCTTTCTTT.

The J gene is TRBJ2-2, the V gene TRBV30; D is unresolved. The CDR3 has 11 amino acids. Trimming took 5 bases from V and 9 from J, leaving 10 bases between them. CDR1 and CDR2 (germline): GTSNPN, SVGIG (reference sequence). CDR3 nucleotide sequence: TGTGCCTGGGGCGGTACGAGGGAGCTGTTTTTT. As protein: CAWGGTRELFF.

This CDR3 reads CASRPSGTGYREQYF. The DNA for the CDR3 is TGTGCCAGTCGCCCCTCCGGGACAGGTTATCGGGAGCAGTACTTC. The genes are TRBV19 and TRBJ2-7, with 8 bases that match TRBD1. Germline assignment: CDR1 LNHDA and CDR2 SQIVND (reference sequence). V lost 8 bases, J lost 7 bases, and 16 bases stayed unmatched. CDR3 length: 15 amino acids.

This rearrangement joins TRBV5-1 to TRBJ1-2; D is ambiguous. From germline, CDR1 is SGHRS and CDR2 YFSETQ. CDR3 length equals 14 residues. Trimming removed 0 bases at V and 4 bases at J, with 10 bases between. The CDR3 DNA is TGCGCCAGCAGCTTGGTTGGGCACTTCTATGGCTACACCTTC. It codes for CASSLVGHFYGYTF.

V and J are TRBV6-4 and TRBJ2-7, with 12 positions matching TRBD2. Germline CDR1 MRHNA, CDR2 SNTAGT. With 7 bases clipped from V and 4 bases from J, the junction kept 8 bases outside the gene matches. CDR3 length equals 15 residues. CDR3: CASKTLAGGRYEQYF. DNA of the CDR3: TGTGCCAGCAAGACCCTAGCGGGGGGGCGTTACGAGCAGTACTTC.

The V gene is TRBV6-2 or TRBV6-3, the J gene TRBJ2-7, with TRBD1 matching over 9 bases. With 4 bases clipped from V and 4 bases from J, the junction kept 11 bases outside the gene matches. Germline V gene lookup returns CDR1 MNHEY and CDR2 SVGEGT. The CDR3 extends over 16 amino acids. CDR3 loop: CASSSEGTGKWYEQYF. In DNA form, the CDR3 reads TGTGCCAGCAGTTCCGAAGGGACAGGGAAATGGTACGAGCAGTACTTC.

The chain employs TRBV10-2 and TRBJ2-5, with TRBD2 identical over 10 bases. Germline V gives CDR1 WSHSY, CDR2 SAAADI. V gave up 6 bases and J gave up 12 bases; unmatched junction bases: 13. CDR3 length: 14 amino acids. The chain's CDR3 is CASRGWSSGSPKYF. CDR3 DNA sequence: TGCGCCAGCAGGGGGTGGTCTAGCGGGAGCCCAAAGTACTTC.

This rearrangement joins TRBV6-5 to TRBJ1-2, with TRBD1 matching over 9 bases. Unmatched junction bases numbered 2, after V lost 5 bases and J lost 4 bases. The germline gives CDR1 MNHEY, CDR2 SVGAGI. This CDR3 is built from 13 residues. The CDR3 protein is CASSNRGPYGYTF. The CDR3 region has the DNA TGTGCCAGCAGTAACAGGGGGCCCTATGGCTACACCTTC.

This chain connects TRBV7-8 to TRBJ2-3; 9 bases line up with TRBD2. In germline, CDR1 is SGHVS, CDR2 FQNEAQ. CDR3 length equals 16 residues. V dropped 4 bases and J dropped 4; count of bases not matched to a gene: 9. This CDR3 is CASSYSGGFPPDTQYF. CDR3 in DNA: TGTGCCAGCAGCTATAGCGGGGGCTTTCCACCAGATACGCAGTATTTT.

V usage is TRBV6-5 and J usage is TRBJ1-6, with a weak D call TRBD1 (5 bases). The CDR3 sequence is 14 residues long. Trimming pared 8 bases from V and 12 bases from J, leaving 20 bases between. The germline V gene encodes CDR1 MNHEY and CDR2 SVGAGI. CDR3 nucleotides: TGTGCCAGCGGACAAAAGGGTCGCTTGGAACCCCTCCACTTT. Amino acids: CASGQKGRLEPLHF.

This chain connects TRBV27 to TRBJ1-2, with 7 bases that match TRBD1. Trimming cost V 7 bases and J 2 bases; bases outside gene matches: 4. Germline V gene lookup returns CDR1 MNHEY and CDR2 SMNVEV (reference sequence). CDR3 size: 13 residues. In DNA form, the CDR3 reads TGTGCCAGCAAGCAGACAGGGAACTATGGCTACACCTTC. Translating gives CASKQTGNYGYTF.

The chain carries TRBV6-6 and TRBJ1-2; possible D gene TRBD1, 5 bases. In germline, CDR1 is MNHNY, CDR2 SVGAGI (reference sequence). CDR3 length equals 13 residues. Trimming left V 2 bases short and J 8 bases short, with 12 bases between. The CDR3 sequence: CASSYGAGDGYTF. CDR3 DNA sequence: TGTGCCAGCAGTTACGGGGCAGGAGACGGCTACACCTTC.

This clone has only one observation. The V call is TRBV4-1, the J call TRBJ2-1, with 9 bases fitting TRBD2. The ends lost 1 base at V and 8 bases at J; junction bases unmatched: 9. CDR3 length equals 16 residues. Germline CDR1 is MGHRA and CDR2 is YSYEKL. The CDR3 sequence is CASSQVGGRAIDEQFF. Written as DNA, the CDR3 is TGCGCCAGCAGCCAAGTGGGCGGGAGGGCCATAGATGAGCAGTTCTTC.

This clone showed up just once. The chain combines TRBV27 with TRBJ2-5; TRBD2 matches at 13 bases. CDR1 is MNHEY and CDR2 is SMNVEV in the germline V gene (reference sequence). V lost 5 bases, J lost 2 bases, and 5 bases stayed unmatched. The CDR3 runs to 16 residues. The CDR3 DNA follows: TGTGCCAGCAGTACTACTAGCGGGGGGGCGCAAGAGACCCAGTACTTC. It specifies CASSTTSGGAQETQYF.

The V gene is TRBV5-6, the J gene TRBJ2-7, with 11 bases aligning to TRBD1. The CDR3 sequence is 15 residues long. With V trimmed by 2 bases and J by 5 bases, 6 bases remained unmatched. Germline V gene sequence: CDR1 SGHDT, CDR2 YYEEEE. The CDR3 protein is CASSLAGTGGHEQYF. In DNA, the CDR3 is TGTGCCAGCAGCTTAGCCGGGACAGGGGGACACGAGCAGTACTTC.